Each of the 13 T cell receptor beta chains below was sequenced from the same sample in a study of blood T cell repertoires in COVID-19 (dated by TCRdb to about 2020). The library was built by means of the immunoSEQ multiplex PCR assay. TCRdb holds this immuneACCESS table with in-frame rearrangements only. Some clones are missing; in checked studies, unresolved V genes explain under half, and the rest has no known cause. For this sample there are about 200,000 clones; around 90% appear just once. The ten largest clones add up to about 7% of the sample. The sequenced material came from peripheral blood. The source is a man aged 40-55 years with acute or convalescent COVID-19.

The J gene is TRBJ2-1, the V gene TRBV6-4; 8 bases fit TRBD2. V shed 0 bases and J 6 bases; nucleotides not matched to a gene: 10. The CDR3 has 17 amino acids. Germline CDR1 reads MRHNA; CDR2 reads SNTAGT. CDR3 DNA: TGTGCCAGCAGTGACTCGTGGTCCGGGGGGGCATTCAATGAGCAGTTCTTC. Protein: CASSDSWSGGAFNEQFF.

The CDR3 here is CASSLGTGTALYGYTF. The CDR3 coding sequence is TGTGCCAGCAGCTTAGGAACCGGGACAGCGCTCTATGGCTACACCTTC. The rearrangement links TRBV7-2 to TRBJ1-2, with TRBD1 matching over 7 bases. The V gene end was trimmed by 1 base and the J gene end by 4 bases; junction bases not matched to a gene: 9. CDR3 length: 16 residues. From germline, CDR1 is SGHTA and CDR2 FQGNSA.

V is TRBV3-1 (or the pseudogene TRBV3-2) and J is TRBJ2-5; 16 positions agree with TRBD2. The CDR3 is made up of 17 amino acids. Trimming removed 4 bases from V and 2 bases from J; junction bases left unmatched: 4. CDR1 is LGHDT, CDR2 YNNKEL, per germline (reference sequence). CDR3 region: CASSPGLAGGHQETQYF. The CDR3 DNA reads as TGTGCCAGCAGCCCGGGACTAGCGGGGGGGCATCAAGAGACCCAGTACTTC.

The CDR3, as DNA: TGCACCAGCAGCCATCCCCCGGGACGGGGAGGTGAGCAGTTCTTC. Protein: CTSSHPPGRGGEQFF. The chain is built from TRBV1 and TRBJ2-1; the D call TRBD2 from the table was never checked on the DNA. TRBV1 has pseudogene status. The CDR3 loop spans 15 amino acids.

The V call is TRBV7-2, the J call TRBJ1-2; D not certain. Germline loops: CDR1 SGHTA, CDR2 FQGNSA. The CDR3 sequence is 12 residues long. Between the trimmed V and J ends, which lost 4 bases and 5 bases, there was a span of 8 bases. The CDR3 bases are TGTGCCAGCAGCTCCCGCCAGTATGGCTACACCTTC. Its protein product is CASSSRQYGYTF.

V and J are TRBV28 and TRBJ1-5, with unresolved D. The CDR3 extends over 12 amino acids. From germline, CDR1 is MDHEN and CDR2 SYDVKM. Trimming pared 8 bases from V and 2 bases from J, leaving 7 bases between. Here the CDR3 reads CASGGRNQPQHF. CDR3 nucleotide sequence: TGTGCCAGCGGAGGCCGCAATCAGCCCCAGCATTTT.

The chain has TRBV25-1 and TRBJ1-1; D possibly corresponds to TRBD1 (5 bases). Germline V gene lookup returns CDR1 MGHDK and CDR2 SYGVNS. The CDR3 covers 16 residues. Trimming left V 4 bases short and J 5 bases short, with 20 bases between. CDR3 sequence (DNA): TGTGCCAGCAGTGGACCTTCCTCAGGGTATCTGACTGAAGCTTTCTTT. This encodes CASSGPSSGYLTEAFF.

The chain carries TRBV5-4 and TRBJ1-3; 8 bases align to TRBD1. V lost 0 bases and J lost 4; bases outside the gene matches: 6. The CDR3 sequence is 16 residues long. CDR1 is SGHNT, CDR2 YYREEE, per germline (reference sequence). The CDR3 protein is CASSLDSGTGGNTIYF. CDR3 bases: TGTGCCAGCAGCTTGGATTCCGGGACAGGCGGAAACACCATATATTTT.

Concerning this clone itself: Other DNA sequences in this sample translate to the same CDR3. The V call is TRBV5-1, the J call TRBJ2-2, with TRBD1 identical over 8 bases. The CDR3 is 16 amino acids. Germline CDR1 reads SGHRS; CDR2 reads YFSETQ. Germline trimming cut 0 bases from V and 2 bases from J; bases unmatched to any gene: 3. This chain's CDR3 is CASSLAGTGNTGELFF. Written as DNA, the CDR3 is TGCGCCAGCAGCTTGGCAGGGACAGGAAACACCGGGGAGCTGTTTTTT. Supplemented by reference TRBV5-1 and TRBJ2-2, the full variable domain reads KAGVTQTPRYLIKTRGQQVTLSCSPISGHRSVSWYQQTPGQGLQFLFEYFSETQRNKGNFPGRFSGRQFSNSRSEMNVSTLELGDSALYLCASSLAGTGNTGELFFGEGSRLTVL.

The chain uses TRBV30 and TRBJ1-5; 7 positions agree with TRBD1. This CDR3 has 14 amino acids. The junction had 6 bases not matched to a gene; V was cut back by 3 bases and J by 4 bases. The germline V gene encodes CDR1 GTSNPN and CDR2 SVGIG (reference sequence). CDR3 protein: CAWSLGTENQPQHF. As DNA, the CDR3 is TGTGCCTGGAGCCTTGGGACAGAAAATCAGCCCCAGCATTTT.

The chain links TRBV4-3 to TRBJ2-7; 15 nucleotides agree with TRBD2. Per germline, CDR1 LGHNA and CDR2 YSLEER. The CDR3 runs 16 residues. With V trimmed by 2 bases and J by 3 bases, 2 bases remained unmatched. DNA for the CDR3: TGCGCCAGCAGCCAACAGGGACTAGCGGGGGGCTACGAGCAGTACTTC. Protein product: CASSQQGLAGGYEQYF.

Here the CDR3 DNA reads TGTGCCAGCAGTGAAGGCCTACCGGTGTCCCCCCAGCATTTT. Its translation is CASSEGLPVSPQHF. This chain links TRBV2 with TRBJ1-5; D remains ambiguous. The CDR3 runs to 14 residues. V dropped 1 base and J dropped 10 bases, with 14 bases sitting between them. From germline, CDR1 is SNHLY and CDR2 FYNNEI. Full variable domain (remainder filled in from reference TRBV2 and TRBJ1-5): EPEVTQTPSHQVTQMGQEVILRCVPISNHLYFYWYRQILGQKVEFLVSFYNNEISEKSEIFDDQFSVERPDGSNFTLKIRSTKLEDSAMYFCASSEGLPVSPQHFGDGTRLSIL.

The chain joins TRBV19 to TRBJ1-3, with D maybe TRBD1 (6 bases). Trimming removed 9 bases at V and 0 bases at J, with 27 bases between. This CDR3 spans 19 amino acids. Germline CDR1 and CDR2: LNHDA and SQIVND (reference sequence). CDR3 region: CASSTSGVTGTSSGNTIYF. The CDR3 DNA is TGTGCCAGCAGCACAAGTGGGGTTACAGGGACGAGCTCTGGAAACACCATATATTTT.